The 22 T cell receptor beta chains below were found in one sample sequenced in a study of T cell responses to AZD1222 COVID-19 vaccine. Sequencing used immunoSEQ multiplex PCR; TCRdb keeps in-frame clones, though not all of them. The data contain more than 85,000 clones, around 90% of them singletons. The specimen was peripheral blood, collected on day 0 of AZD1222 vaccination. These receptors were obtained from an adult in good health.

The rearrangement joins TRBV15 to TRBJ2-3; 9 positions match TRBD2. CDR1 LNHNV and CDR2 YYDKDF come from the germline V gene (reference sequence). The CDR3 spans 14 residues. Trimming took 0 bases from V and 8 from J; bases not matched to a gene: 3. DNA of the CDR3: TGTGCCACCAGCAGAGATACGACTAGCGGTACGCAGTATTTT. It encodes CATSRDTTSGTQYF.

Written as DNA, the CDR3 is TGTGCCAGCAGGGGGGACCCGAGCACTGAAGCTTTCTTT. Amino acids: CASRGDPSTEAFF. The chain couples TRBV9 to TRBJ1-1, with D perhaps matching TRBD1 (5 bases). The ends were cut back, 5 bases at V and 4 bases at J, with 12 bases in the middle. CDR1 is SGDLS and CDR2 is YYNGEE in the germline V gene. The CDR3 extends over 13 amino acids.

The chain recombines TRBV3-1 (or the pseudogene TRBV3-2) with TRBJ2-1, with unresolved D. CDR3 size: 17 residues. In germline, CDR1 is LGHDT, CDR2 YNNKEL (reference sequence). V was pared by 1 base and J by 0 bases, with 13 bases between. The CDR3 here is CASSQGIARSSYNEQFF. The CDR3 DNA sequence: TGTGCCAGCAGCCAAGGTATTGCGCGTAGCTCCTACAATGAGCAGTTCTTC.

The chain has TRBV9 and TRBJ1-6, with TRBD1 as a possible D gene (6 bases). CDR3 length equals 15 residues. Per germline, CDR1 SGDLS and CDR2 YYNGEE. Trimming shortened V by 0 bases and J by 7 bases, and 11 bases separated the two germline ends. The CDR3 bases are TGTGCCAGCAGCGTAGGAGGGGGGCGGAATTCACCCCTCCACTTT. It encodes CASSVGGGRNSPLHF.

The chain employs TRBV7-6 and TRBJ1-5; possibly TRBD1 for D (5 bases). Trimming removed 1 base from V and 4 bases from J, with 11 bases in between. Germline CDR1 SGHVS, CDR2 FNYEAQ. The CDR3 has 15 amino acids. The CDR3 DNA reads TGTGCCAGCAGCTTAGGGACAACTCCTAATCAGCCCCAGCATTTT. This gives the protein CASSLGTTPNQPQHF.

The chain's CDR3 is CASSHQGLPDDEQFF. The CDR3 DNA sequence: TGTGCCAGCAGTCACCAGGGCCTACCAGACGATGAGCAGTTCTTC. The chain employs TRBV6-5 and TRBJ2-1; D may be TRBD1 (5 bases). This CDR3 has 15 residues. The V gene's germline CDR1 is MNHEY and CDR2 SVGAGI. V was trimmed by 5 bases and J by 8 bases, leaving 19 bases between them.

In regard to this clone: At one boundary the junction diverges from the germline segment, which might be a read error. The rearrangement links TRBV4-3 to TRBJ1-3; the D is unclear. This CDR3 is built from 15 residues. CDR1 and CDR2 (germline): LGHNA, YSLEER. The CDR3 nucleotides are TGCGCCAGCAGCCAAGAGGACCGGCAGCCGGGGTCACAGAATTTT. Translated, it gives CASSQEDRQPGSQNF.

The rearrangement joins TRBV19 to TRBJ2-5, with TRBD1 as a possible D gene (5 bases). Germline V lookup: CDR1 LNHDA, CDR2 SQIVND (reference sequence). Trimming took 2 bases from V and 0 from J, leaving 10 bases between them. This CDR3 region has 15 residues. The CDR3 DNA is TGTGCCAGTAGTATACGCAGGGCGTACCAAGAGACCCAGTACTTC. This codes for CASSIRRAYQETQYF. Full variable domain (rest looked up from reference TRBV19 and TRBJ2-5): DGGITQSPKYLFRKEGQNVTLSCEQNLNHDAMYWYRQDPGQGLRLIYYSQIVNDFQKGDIAEGYSVSREKKESFPLTVTSAQKNPTAFYLCASSIRRAYQETQYFGPGTRLLVL.

This clone was seen a few times. The sample has other DNA sequences that encode this CDR3 too. The CDR3 bases are TGTGCCAGCAGTTTACGCGGTAACTATGGCTACACCTTC. This encodes CASSLRGNYGYTF. The chain employs TRBV27 and TRBJ1-2; D is unclear. The CDR3 runs 13 residues. V lost 2 bases, J lost 1 base, and 5 bases lay in between. Germline lookup yields CDR1 MNHEY and CDR2 SMNVEV (reference sequence).

This clone is a singleton in its sample. This chain joins TRBV4-1 and TRBJ1-1, with 9 positions matching TRBD1. CDR1 is MGHRA and CDR2 is YSYEKL in the germline V gene. V was pared by 2 bases and J by 1 base, with 8 bases of the junction left unmatched. The CDR3 is made up of 17 amino acids. The CDR3 is CASSQKGGTGTNTEAFF. The CDR3 DNA reads as TGCGCCAGCAGCCAAAAAGGGGGGACAGGGACGAACACTGAAGCTTTCTTT.

V is TRBV6-6 and J is TRBJ2-1; TRBD2 might be the D (6 bases). The CDR3 contains 14 residues. V was trimmed by 4 bases and J by 10 bases, leaving 17 bases between them. Germline assignment: CDR1 MNHNY and CDR2 SVGAGI (reference sequence). CDR3 sequence reads: CASSSRDSGNEQFF. In DNA, the CDR3 is TGTGCCAGCAGTTCCCGGGACTCGGGGAACGAGCAGTTCTTC.

V and J are TRBV11-1 and TRBJ2-7, with 7 bases fitting TRBD2. The CDR3 is 13 residues long. Trimming cost V 5 bases and J 5 bases; bases outside gene matches: 6. Per germline, CDR1 SGHAT and CDR2 FQDESV (reference sequence). CDR3 sequence reads: CASSPITSDEQYF. In DNA form, the CDR3 reads TGTGCCAGCAGCCCCATCACTAGCGACGAGCAGTACTTC.

V usage is TRBV28 and J usage is TRBJ1-6; TRBD1 matches at 8 bases. The junction had 14 bases not matched to a gene; V was cut back by 6 bases and J by 7 bases. Germline CDR1 and CDR2: MDHEN and SYDVKM. This CDR3 is 17 amino acids long. The CDR3 bases are TGTGCCAGCAGGGTCTCGGACAGGGTCGAGGGGAATTCACCCCTCCACTTT. Its protein is CASRVSDRVEGNSPLHF.

The rearrangement joins TRBV28 to TRBJ2-1; D call uncertain. The V gene's germline CDR1 is MDHEN and CDR2 SYDVKM. V lost 6 bases, J lost 0 bases, and 9 bases lay in between. The CDR3 extends over 14 amino acids. The CDR3 sequence: CASRSQNSYNEQFF. CDR3 nucleotides: TGTGCCAGCAGGTCCCAAAACTCCTACAATGAGCAGTTCTTC.

The chain links TRBV4-2 to TRBJ2-5, with 9 nucleotides matching TRBD1. With 5 bases clipped from V and 5 bases from J, the junction kept 12 bases outside the gene matches. The CDR3 has 16 amino acids. Germline V gives CDR1 LGHNA, CDR2 YNFKEQ. CDR3: CASSFQTGGGGETQYF. DNA of the CDR3: TGTGCCAGCAGCTTTCAAACAGGGGGCGGAGGGGAGACCCAGTACTTC.

The J gene is TRBJ1-1, the V gene TRBV12-5; a possible D gene is TRBD1 (5 bases). This CDR3 is built from 13 residues. CDR1 LGHNT and CDR2 FRNRAP come from the germline V gene. Trimming removed 5 bases from V and 4 bases from J, with 11 bases in between. CDR3 sequence (DNA): TGTGCTAGTGGTCTTGGGGGAGGCACTGAAGCTTTCTTT. Encoded protein: CASGLGGGTEAFF.

With respect to this clone: One end of the junction is discordant with germline, which a read error may explain. V usage is TRBV7-7 and J usage is TRBJ2-5; tentatively, D is TRBD2 (5 bases). Germline CDR1 is SSHAT and CDR2 is FNYEAQ (reference sequence). The CDR3 sequence is 15 residues long. CDR3: CASSLFGIVGETQYF. For the CDR3, the DNA is TGTGCTAGCAGCTTGTTCGGGATAGTCGGCGAGACCCAGTACTTC.

Only a few counts were recorded for this clone. The gene calls are TRBV18 and TRBJ2-7; unclear D gene. The CDR3 covers 13 residues. V lost 0 bases to trimming and J lost 1 base, with 4 bases between them. From germline, CDR1 is KGHSH and CDR2 LQKENI. CDR3 protein: CASSPPGSYEQYF. The CDR3, as DNA: TGTGCCAGCTCACCACCCGGTTCCTACGAGCAGTACTTC.

This rearrangement joins TRBV3-1 (or the pseudogene TRBV3-2) to TRBJ2-3, with 10 bases aligning to TRBD2. This CDR3 is 15 amino acids long. V dropped 4 bases and J dropped 5; count of bases not matched to a gene: 6. From germline, CDR1 is LGHDT and CDR2 YNNKEL (reference sequence). The CDR3, as DNA: TGTGCCAGCAGCCTGACTAGCGGGCTTGAAGATACGCAGTATTTT. Encoded protein: CASSLTSGLEDTQYF.

The chain uses TRBV27 and TRBJ2-1; D may be TRBD1 or TRBD2 (6 bases each). This CDR3 is 17 amino acids long. CDR1 is MNHEY, CDR2 SMNVEV, per germline (reference sequence). V was trimmed by 1 base and J by 0 bases, leaving 13 bases between them. The CDR3 DNA sequence: TGTGCCAGCAGTTTATTTAACAGGGAGGCCTCCTACAATGAGCAGTTCTTC. Residues: CASSLFNREASYNEQFF.

This chain uses TRBV19 with TRBJ1-6; 9 positions agree with TRBD1. The CDR3 loop spans 13 amino acids. Germline loops: CDR1 LNHDA, CDR2 SQIVND (reference sequence). With V trimmed by 9 bases and J by 8 bases, 5 bases remained unmatched. CDR3 sequence reads: CASTGGPYSPLHF. The CDR3 DNA follows: TGTGCCAGCACAGGGGGCCCCTATTCACCCCTCCACTTT.

This sequence joins TRBV6-4 and TRBJ1-2, with D hard to call. V dropped 1 base and J dropped 1 base, with 1 base sitting between them. Germline-derived CDR1 and CDR2 are MRHNA and SNTAGT. The CDR3 contains 12 residues. The CDR3 sequence is CASSDFNYGYTF. CDR3 DNA sequence: TGTGCCAGCAGTGACTTTAACTATGGCTACACCTTC.